These 8 T cell receptor beta chains originate from one sample sequenced in a study of cytomegalovirus exposure and HLA in healthy donors. Primers for the PCR totalled 60 Vbeta and 13 Jbeta. The protocol was immunoSEQ multiplex PCR, while the TCRdb copy is restricted to in-frame clones and leaves out a portion. The data hold under 70,000 clones, with 70% observed a single time. The specimen sequenced was PBMCs. The receptors derive from a woman in her sixties or seventies in good health and CMV-seropositive.

As regards this clone: Mismatch with germline at one junction end may stem from a read error. This chain links TRBV7-9 with TRBJ2-7; D is unresolved. Germline values: CDR1 SEHNR, CDR2 FQNEAQ (reference sequence). The CDR3 runs to 14 residues. In DNA form, the CDR3 reads TGTTCCAGCAGCCCTAACCTCCAGCGAGGCGAGCAGTACTTC. It translates to CSSSPNLQRGEQYF.

The chain links TRBV5-1 to TRBJ2-3, with a possible D match to TRBD2 (7 bases). Germline V gives CDR1 SGHRS, CDR2 YFSETQ. The CDR3 is 17 residues long. V was cut by 0 bases and J by 5 bases, with 19 bases left in between. The chain's CDR3 is CASSLAPAGAGLDTQYF. The CDR3 DNA reads as TGCGCCAGCAGCTTGGCGCCTGCGGGGGCGGGTTTAGATACGCAGTATTTT.

The V call is TRBV9, the J call TRBJ2-7; D remains unclear. The V end was cut by 0 bases, the J end by 0 bases, with 13 bases between. This CDR3 region has 16 residues. CDR1 SGDLS and CDR2 YYNGEE come from the germline V gene. Written as DNA, the CDR3 is TGTGCCAGCAGCGTAGGAGGTCCCGGAGACTCCTACGAGCAGTACTTC. Encoded protein: CASSVGGPGDSYEQYF.

The rearrangement uses TRBV4-1 and TRBJ1-2; D is unclear. V dropped 3 bases and J dropped 6 bases, with 17 bases sitting between them. The CDR3 consists of 15 residues. The V gene's germline CDR1 is MGHRA and CDR2 YSYEKL. Here the CDR3 reads CASSQLTKREDGYTF. For the CDR3, the DNA is TGCGCCAGCAGCCAGCTGACAAAGAGGGAAGATGGCTACACCTTC.

A few counts support this clone. The sample holds other DNA sequences that translate to the same CDR3. This rearrangement joins TRBV6-5 to TRBJ2-7; 11 nucleotides align to TRBD1. This CDR3 has 15 residues. After removal of 0 bases from V and 3 bases from J, the junction contained 1 base not matched to a gene. CDR1 is MNHEY and CDR2 is SVGAGI in the germline V gene. The CDR3 DNA follows: TGTGCCAGCAGTTACTCCGGGACAGGGGGCTACGAGCAGTACTTC. Protein product: CASSYSGTGGYEQYF.

The chain is built from TRBV19 and TRBJ1-3; D is unresolved. Trimming took off 6 bases at V and 0 bases at J, with 12 bases between the two ends. The germline gives CDR1 LNHDA, CDR2 SQIVND (reference sequence). The CDR3 covers 15 residues. The CDR3 reads CASRGDISSGNTIYF. CDR3 coding DNA: TGTGCCAGTAGGGGCGATATAAGCTCTGGAAACACCATATATTTT.

V is TRBV7-2 and J is TRBJ1-1; TRBD1 matches 7 bases. V trimming: 3 bases; J trimming: 1 base; junction bases outside the gene matches: 2. CDR1 SGHTA and CDR2 FQGNSA come from the germline V gene. There are 14 residues in the CDR3. The CDR3 DNA reads TGTGCCAGCAGCTTTGACAGGGAGAACACTGAAGCTTTCTTT. Translating gives CASSFDRENTEAFF.

V and J are TRBV6-6 and TRBJ2-5; a weak D match, TRBD2 (6 bases). Trimming pared 2 bases from V and 1 base from J, leaving 11 bases between. The CDR3 spans 15 residues. Germline V CDR1 and CDR2: MNHNY, SVGAGI (reference sequence). Here the CDR3 reads CASSYVEGGQETQYF. CDR3 in DNA: TGTGCCAGCAGTTACGTGGAGGGAGGCCAAGAGACCCAGTACTTC.